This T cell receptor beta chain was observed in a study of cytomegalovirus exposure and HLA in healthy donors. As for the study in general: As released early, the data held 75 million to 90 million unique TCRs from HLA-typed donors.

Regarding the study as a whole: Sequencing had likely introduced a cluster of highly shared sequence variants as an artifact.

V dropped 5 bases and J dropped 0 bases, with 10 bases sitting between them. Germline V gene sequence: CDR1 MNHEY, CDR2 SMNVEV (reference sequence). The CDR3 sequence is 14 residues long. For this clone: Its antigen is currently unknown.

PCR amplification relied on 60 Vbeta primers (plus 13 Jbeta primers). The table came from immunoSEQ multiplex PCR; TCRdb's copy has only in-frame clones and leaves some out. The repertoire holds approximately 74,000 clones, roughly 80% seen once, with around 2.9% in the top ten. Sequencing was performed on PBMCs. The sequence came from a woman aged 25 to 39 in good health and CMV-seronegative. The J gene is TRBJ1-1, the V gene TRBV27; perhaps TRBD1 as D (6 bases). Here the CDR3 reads CASSHREMNTEAFF. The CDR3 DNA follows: TGTGCCAGCAGTCACAGGGAAATGAACACTGAAGCTTTCTTT.